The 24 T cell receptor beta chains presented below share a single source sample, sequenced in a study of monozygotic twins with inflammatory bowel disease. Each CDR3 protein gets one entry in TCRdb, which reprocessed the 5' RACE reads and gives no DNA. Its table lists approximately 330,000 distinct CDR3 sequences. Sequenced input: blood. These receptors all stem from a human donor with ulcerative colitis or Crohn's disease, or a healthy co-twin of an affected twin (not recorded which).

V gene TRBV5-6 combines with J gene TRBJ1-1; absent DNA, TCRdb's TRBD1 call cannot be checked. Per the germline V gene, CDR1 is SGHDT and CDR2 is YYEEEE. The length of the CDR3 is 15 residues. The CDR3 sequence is CASSRFDSLNTEAFF.

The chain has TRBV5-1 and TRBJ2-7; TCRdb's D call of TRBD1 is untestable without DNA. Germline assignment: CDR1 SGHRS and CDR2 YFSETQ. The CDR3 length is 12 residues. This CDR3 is CASSQPGGEQYF.

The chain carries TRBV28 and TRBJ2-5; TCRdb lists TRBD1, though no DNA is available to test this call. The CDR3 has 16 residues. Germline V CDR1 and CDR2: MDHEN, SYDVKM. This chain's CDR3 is CASSTNRGGLQETQYF. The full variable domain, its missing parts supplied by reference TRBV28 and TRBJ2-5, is DVKVTQSSRYLVKRTGEKVFLECVQDMDHENMFWYRQDPGLGLRLIYFSYDVKMKEKGDIPEGYSVSREKKERFSLILESASTNQTSMYLCASSTNRGGLQETQYFGPGTRLLVL.

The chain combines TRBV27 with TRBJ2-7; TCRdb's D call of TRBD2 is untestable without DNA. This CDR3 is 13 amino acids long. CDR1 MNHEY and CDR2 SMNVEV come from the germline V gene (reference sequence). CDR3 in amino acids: CASSRREGYEQYF.

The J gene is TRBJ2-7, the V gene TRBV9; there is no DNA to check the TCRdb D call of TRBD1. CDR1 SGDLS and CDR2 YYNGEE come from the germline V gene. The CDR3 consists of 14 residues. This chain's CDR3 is CASSADRLNAGQYF.

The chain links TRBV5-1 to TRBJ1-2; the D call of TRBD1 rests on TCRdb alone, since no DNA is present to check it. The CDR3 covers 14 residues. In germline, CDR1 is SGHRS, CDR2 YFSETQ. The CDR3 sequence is CASGPIHSNYGYTF.

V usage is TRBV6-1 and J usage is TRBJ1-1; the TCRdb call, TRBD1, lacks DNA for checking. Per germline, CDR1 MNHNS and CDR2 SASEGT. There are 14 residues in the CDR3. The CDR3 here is CASNPGFMNTEAFF.

This chain's CDR3 is CASSPLTGAYGYTF. The rearrangement links TRBV14 to TRBJ1-2; there is no DNA to check the TCRdb D call of TRBD1. CDR1 SGHDN and CDR2 FVKESK come from the germline V gene. CDR3 length: 14 amino acids.

CDR3: CASSLERGRGAFF. V is TRBV11-2 and J is TRBJ1-1; TCRdb picks TRBD1, but there is no DNA to check that call. CDR3 length: 13 amino acids. CDR1 SGHAT and CDR2 FQNNGV come from the germline V gene.

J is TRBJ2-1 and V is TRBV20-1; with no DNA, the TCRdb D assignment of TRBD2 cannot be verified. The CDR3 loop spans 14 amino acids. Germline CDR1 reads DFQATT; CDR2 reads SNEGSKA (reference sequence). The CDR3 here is CSARVSGAVNEQFF.

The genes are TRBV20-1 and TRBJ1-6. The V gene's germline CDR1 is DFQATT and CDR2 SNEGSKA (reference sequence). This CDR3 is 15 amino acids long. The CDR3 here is CSARRPSSYNSPLHF.

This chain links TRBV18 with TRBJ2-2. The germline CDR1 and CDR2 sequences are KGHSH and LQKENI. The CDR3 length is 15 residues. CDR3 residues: CASSKNRDNTGELFF.

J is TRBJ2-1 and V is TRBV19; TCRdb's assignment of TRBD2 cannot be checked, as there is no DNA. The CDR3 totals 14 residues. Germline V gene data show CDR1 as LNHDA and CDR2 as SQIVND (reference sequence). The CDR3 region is CASSLLAGVGEQFF.

Here the CDR3 reads CASSFDRGTEAFF. This chain connects TRBV12-3 or TRBV12-4 to TRBJ1-1; TCRdb lists TRBD1, though no DNA is available to test this call. The CDR3 consists of 13 residues.

The CDR3 loop is CASSQQGSVGYTF. The rearrangement joins TRBV3-1 to TRBJ1-2; TCRdb names TRBD1, which stays unverified in the absence of DNA. Germline V CDR1 and CDR2: LGHDT, YNNKEL (reference sequence). This CDR3 is built from 13 residues.

The chain's CDR3 is CASSPQVIIRTNYGYTF. The genes are TRBV18 and TRBJ1-2. The CDR3 consists of 17 residues. CDR1 is KGHSH and CDR2 is LQKENI in the germline V gene.

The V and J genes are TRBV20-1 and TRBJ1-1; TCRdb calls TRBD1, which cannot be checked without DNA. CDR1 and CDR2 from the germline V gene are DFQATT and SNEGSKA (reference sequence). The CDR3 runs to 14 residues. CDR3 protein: CSASPQGAGTEAFF.

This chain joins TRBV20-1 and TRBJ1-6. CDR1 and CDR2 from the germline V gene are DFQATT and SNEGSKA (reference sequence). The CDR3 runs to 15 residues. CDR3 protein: CSATLDKRDNSPLHF.

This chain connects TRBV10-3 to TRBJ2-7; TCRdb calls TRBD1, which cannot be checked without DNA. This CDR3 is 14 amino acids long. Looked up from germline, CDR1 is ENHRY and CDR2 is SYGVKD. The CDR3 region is CATGTDRGAYEQYF.

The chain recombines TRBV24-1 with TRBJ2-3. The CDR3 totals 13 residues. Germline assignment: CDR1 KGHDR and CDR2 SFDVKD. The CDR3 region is CATQQTSTDTQYF.

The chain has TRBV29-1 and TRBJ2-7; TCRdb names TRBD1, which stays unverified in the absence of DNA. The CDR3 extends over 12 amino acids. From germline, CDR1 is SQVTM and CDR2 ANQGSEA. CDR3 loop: CSGGDRNYEQYF.

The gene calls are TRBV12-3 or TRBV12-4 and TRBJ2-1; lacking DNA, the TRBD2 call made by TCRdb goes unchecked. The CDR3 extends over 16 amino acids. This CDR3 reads CASRPYRDLGHNEQFF.

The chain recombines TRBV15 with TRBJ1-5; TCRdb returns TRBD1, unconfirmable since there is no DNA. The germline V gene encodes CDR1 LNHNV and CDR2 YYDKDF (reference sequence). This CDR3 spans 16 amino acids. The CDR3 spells CATSIRTGGSNQPQHF.

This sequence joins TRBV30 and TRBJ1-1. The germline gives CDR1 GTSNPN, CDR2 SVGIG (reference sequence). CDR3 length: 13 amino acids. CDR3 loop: CAWSRLLNTEAFF.